A single sample is the source of the 6 T cell receptor beta chains below, sequenced in a study of graft-versus-host responses after intestinal transplantation. Assay: immunoSEQ multiplex PCR; the TCRdb copy retains only in-frame clones and omits some. The repertoire has about 50,000 clones, around 90% of them found once; the top ten carry 2% to 2.5%. Their antigen targets remain unknown. Sample: unstimulated CD4+ T cells sorted from spleen or lymph node cells, taken before transplant. These receptors originate from a human donor who was the organ donor for an intestinal transplant.

The chain combines TRBV5-1 with TRBJ2-3; D may be TRBD1 (7 bases). The CDR3 contains 16 residues. The V end was cut by 4 bases, the J end by 2 bases, with 17 bases between. Germline V gives CDR1 SGHRS, CDR2 YFSETQ. The CDR3 coding sequence is TGCGCCAGCAGCCCGAAGGAGGGGGCCTTCACAGATACGCAGTATTTT. This codes for CASSPKEGAFTDTQYF.

The chain carries TRBV5-5 and TRBJ2-7; 9 bases are a match to TRBD1. V trimming: 0 bases; J trimming: 4 bases; junction bases outside the gene matches: 2. The CDR3 loop spans 14 amino acids. Germline V CDR1 and CDR2: SGHKS, YYEKEE (reference sequence). CDR3 nucleotide sequence: TGTGCCAGCAGCTTGGACAGGGGGCGTTACGAGCAGTACTTC. Its protein product is CASSLDRGRYEQYF.

The chain joins TRBV4-1 to TRBJ2-1; 8 positions match TRBD2. Trimming cost V 0 bases and J 3 bases; bases outside gene matches: 10. Germline V gives CDR1 MGHRA, CDR2 YSYEKL. The CDR3 is 18 residues long. For the CDR3, the DNA is TGCGCCAGCAGCCAAGATATCCCGCTAGCGGGCCTCTACAATGAGCAGTTCTTC. It specifies CASSQDIPLAGLYNEQFF.

The gene calls are TRBV28 and TRBJ2-7; D is undetermined. The CDR3 runs to 11 residues. Germline CDR1 reads MDHEN; CDR2 reads SYDVKM. The V end was cut by 4 bases, the J end by 5 bases, with 6 bases between. CDR3 coding DNA: TGTGCCAGCAGTTCCTATAACGAGCAGTACTTC. As protein: CASSSYNEQYF.

The rearrangement uses TRBV9 and TRBJ2-3, with TRBD2 matching 15 bases. CDR1 and CDR2 (germline): SGDLS, YYNGEE. The junction had 4 bases not matched to a gene; V was cut back by 0 bases and J by 5 bases. The CDR3 consists of 17 residues. The CDR3 bases are TGTGCCAGCAGCGTAGGGGGGACTAGCGGGAGGCGAGATACGCAGTATTTT. Protein: CASSVGGTSGRRDTQYF.

V gene TRBV7-9 combines with J gene TRBJ1-5; 10 bases line up with TRBD1. This CDR3 spans 16 amino acids. V lost 5 bases and J lost 3; bases outside the gene matches: 7. Germline lookup yields CDR1 SEHNR and CDR2 FQNEAQ (reference sequence). The DNA for the CDR3 is TGTGCCAGCAGCCTCGGGACAGGGGTTTCCAATCAGCCCCAGCATTTT. The encoded protein is CASSLGTGVSNQPQHF.